The next 8 T cell receptor beta chains were all read from a single sample in a study of OX40 agonist ivuxolimab in advanced cancers. The protocol was immunoSEQ multiplex PCR, while the TCRdb copy is restricted to in-frame clones and leaves out a portion. Among approximately 50,000 clones, nearly 85% were seen once, and the ten largest hold under 5%. Material: CD4+ or CD8+ T cells sorted from blood, obtained in a trial of the OX40 agonist ivuxolimab. These receptors all stem from an adult with an advanced solid tumor such as melanoma, head and neck, liver or kidney cancer.

The genes are TRBV9 and TRBJ1-2; no clear D gene. This CDR3 region has 15 residues. Looked up from germline, CDR1 is SGDLS and CDR2 is YYNGEE. V dropped 0 bases and J dropped 2 bases, with 11 bases sitting between them. The CDR3 is CASSVGAARNYGYTF. DNA of the CDR3: TGTGCCAGCAGCGTAGGGGCAGCCCGAAACTATGGCTACACCTTC.

The chain combines TRBV7-2 with TRBJ1-2, with TRBD1 matching 8 bases. CDR1 and CDR2 (germline): SGHTA, FQGNSA. The CDR3 loop spans 14 amino acids. The trim removed 2 bases at V and 4 bases at J, leaving 3 bases unmatched. The CDR3 DNA reads as TGTGCCAGCAGCTTACTGGGACAGGTCTATGGCTACACCTTC. It codes for CASSLLGQVYGYTF.

Worth noting for this clone: Other DNA sequences of this sample code for an identical CDR3. V usage is TRBV7-2 and J usage is TRBJ2-4; TRBD1 might be the D (5 bases). Trimming took 3 bases from V and 7 from J, leaving 10 bases between them. The CDR3 extends over 13 amino acids. Per the germline V gene, CDR1 is SGHTA and CDR2 is FQGNSA. CDR3 DNA: TGTGCCAGCAGCTTGGGGCAGGAGAACATTCAGTACTTC. Encoded protein: CASSLGQENIQYF. Complete variable domain (other parts from reference TRBV7-2 and TRBJ2-4): GAGVSQSPSNKVTEKGKDVELRCDPISGHTALYWYRQSLGQGLEFLIYFQGNSAPDKSGLPSDRFSAERTGGSVSTLTIQRTQQEDSAVYLCASSLGQENIQYFGAGTRLSVL.

This chain uses TRBV9 with TRBJ2-3; no clear D. Germline CDR1 is SGDLS and CDR2 is YYNGEE. This CDR3 is built from 14 residues. With 4 bases removed from V and 4 bases from J, the gap between germline ends came to 13 bases. Here the CDR3 DNA reads TGTGCCAGCAGCAGCCCGGCCTCCCCAGATACGCAGTATTTT. Amino acid sequence: CASSSPASPDTQYF.

The chain joins TRBV28 to TRBJ2-3; TRBD1 matches 7 bases. Germline values: CDR1 MDHEN, CDR2 SYDVKM. V shed 11 bases and J 4 bases; nucleotides not matched to a gene: 6. The CDR3 is made up of 12 amino acids. The CDR3 reads CASTGTADTQYF. The DNA of the CDR3 is TGTGCCTCGACAGGGACGGCAGATACGCAGTATTTT.

V is TRBV19 and J is TRBJ1-3, with D possibly matching TRBD1 (5 bases). Germline V gene lookup returns CDR1 LNHDA and CDR2 SQIVND (reference sequence). V was trimmed by 5 bases and J by 2 bases, leaving 10 bases between them. The CDR3 has 14 amino acids. Written as DNA, the CDR3 is TGTGCCAGTAGTCCGCAGGGTGCTGGAAACACCATATATTTT. As protein: CASSPQGAGNTIYF.

V usage is TRBV19 and J usage is TRBJ2-7; 7 bases align to TRBD1. The CDR3 is made up of 12 amino acids. V lost 4 bases, J lost 5 bases, and 2 bases stayed unmatched. Germline assignment: CDR1 LNHDA and CDR2 SQIVND (reference sequence). CDR3 coding DNA: TGTGCCAGTAGTAATACAGGGGACGAGCAGTACTTC. Translation: CASSNTGDEQYF.

The J gene is TRBJ2-7, the V gene TRBV2, with D unclear. Germline-derived CDR1 and CDR2 are SNHLY and FYNNEI. V gave up 4 bases and J gave up 7 bases, with 17 bases separating them. This CDR3 has 14 amino acids. CDR3 region: CASSVKRPPAEQYF. DNA of the CDR3: TGTGCCAGCAGTGTCAAGCGACCGCCTGCAGAGCAGTACTTC.